The rows below give T cell receptor beta chains drawn from one sample of a study of CD8 T cells in ankylosing spondylitis. MiXCR, run by TCRdb on the 5' RACE reads, gives a single entry per CDR3 protein. Among around 120,000 distinct CDR3 sequences listed, approximately 10% were seen once. Sequenced input: blood, either unsorted or a sorted T cell fraction (not recorded which). These receptors all come from a male donor with ankylosing spondylitis or in good health (not recorded which). Each CDR3 is given with its conserved first and last residue. The D gene is left open where the match is weak. Some rows mark clone size as missing; the rest say once, few, many or name a class of expanded clone.

D,size,J,V,DNA,CDR3
TRBD2,.,TRBJ2-7,TRBV7-2,TGTGCCAGCAGGAGACTAGCGGGAGCAGGTTACGACCAGTACTTC,CASRRLAGAGYDQYF
TRBD1,.,TRBJ2-6,TRBV28,TGTGCCAGCACGACAGGGGAACCCTCTGGGGCCAACGTCCTGACTTTC,CASTTGEPSGANVLTF
.,many,TRBJ1-1,TRBV21-1,TGTGCCAGCAGCAAAGGGGTCGGGGCCTTGAACACTGAAGCTTTCTTT,CASSKGVGALNTEAFF
.,.,TRBJ1-6,TRBV7-8,TGTGCCAGCAGCTTAGCCACCGGGTCTAATTCACCCCTCCACTTT,CASSLATGSNSPLHF
.,many,TRBJ2-1,TRBV7-8,TGTGCCAGCAGCCCCTTCCCGCGGGACACATACAATGAGCAGTTCTTC,CASSPFPRDTYNEQFF
.,many,TRBJ1-2,TRBV5-1,TGCGCCAGCAGCCCACAATTAGAGGGAAGGAATGGCTACACCTTC,CASSPQLEGRNGYTF
.,many,TRBJ2-1,TRBV15,TGTGCCACCAGCAGAGAAAGGGGCAATGAGCAGTTCTTC,CATSRERGNEQFF
TRBD1,.,TRBJ2-5,TRBV5-5,TGTGCCAGCAGCATCGGGACAGTACAAGAGACCCAGTACTTC,CASSIGTVQETQYF
.,many,TRBJ2-1,TRBV20-1,TGCAGTGCTAGAAAGGCAGACTCCTACAATGAGCAGTTCTTC,CSARKADSYNEQFF
.,.,TRBJ2-3,TRBV14,TGTGCCAGCAGCCATTGGACTTCCCTATCAGATACGCAGTATTTT,CASSHWTSLSDTQYF
.,few,TRBJ1-1,TRBV7-9,TGTGCCAGCAGCCCGTCCTTGGGGGTCAACACTGAAGCTTTCTTT,CASSPSLGVNTEAFF
.,.,TRBJ2-1,TRBV7-3,TGTGCCAGCAGCTCCAGGCTCTACAATGAGCAGTTCTTC,CASSSRLYNEQFF
.,many,TRBJ1-1,TRBV20-1,TGCAGTGCTAGGGGGCGGAACACTGAAGCTTTCTTT,CSARGRNTEAFF
.,few,TRBJ2-1,TRBV28,TGTGCCAGCATTAAGACTTACGGAAACAATGAGCAGTTCTTC,CASIKTYGNNEQFF
.,many,TRBJ2-7,TRBV4-3,TGCGCCAGCAGCGACGTAGGGTACTCCTACGAGCAGTACTTC,CASSDVGYSYEQYF
.,many,TRBJ2-1,TRBV29-1,TGCAGCGTTGAATCACAGTACAATGAGCAGTTCTTC,CSVESQYNEQFF
TRBD2,few,TRBJ2-3,TRBV7-8,TGTGCCAGCAGCCGCCGCTGGACTAGCGGGAGCCCGGCAGATACGCAGTATTTT,CASSRRWTSGSPADTQYF
TRBD1,many,TRBJ2-2,TRBV20-1,TGCAGTGCTAGTCCCACCCCCGGGACAGGGAAAGGCGGGGAGCTGTTTTTT,CSASPTPGTGKGGELFF
.,many,TRBJ2-6,TRBV28,TGTGCCAGCAGTTTAGCGGGGACTGGGGCCAACGTCCTGACTTTC,CASSLAGTGANVLTF
TRBD1,many,TRBJ2-2,TRBV11-2,TGTGCCAGCAGCTTCGTACAGGGGTCTTGGTCTACCGGGGAGCTGTTTTTT,CASSFVQGSWSTGELFF
.,many,TRBJ2-1,TRBV5-8,TGTGCCAGCAGCTTCAGGGGTCGGTGGGAGCAGTTCTTC,CASSFRGRWEQFF
TRBD2,.,TRBJ2-3,TRBV28,TGTGCCAGCAGTACAAATGCTAGCGGGAGGGATACGCAGTATTTT,CASSTNASGRDTQYF
TRBD2,many,TRBJ2-7,TRBV29-1,TGCAGCGTTGAGGGTAGCGGGACCATCTACGAGCAGTACTTC,CSVEGSGTIYEQYF
.,.,TRBJ2-3,TRBV21-1,TGTGCCAGCAGCAATCGGGACAGACACACAGATACGCAGTATTTT,CASSNRDRHTDTQYF
.,many,TRBJ1-1,TRBV14,TGTGCCAGCAGCCCCACCATAAGGGGCCACGCTGAAGCTTTCTTT,CASSPTIRGHAEAFF
TRBD2,.,TRBJ2-3,TRBV5-6,TGTGCCAGCAGCCCTCCTAGCGGAGATACGCAGTATTTT,CASSPPSGDTQYF
TRBD2,many,TRBJ2-7,TRBV12-3/TRBV12-4,TGTGCCAGCAGTTTAGCCGGGACTAGGTCCAACGAGCAGTACTTC,CASSLAGTRSNEQYF
.,many,TRBJ2-5,TRBV5-1,TGCGCCAGCAGCTTCGCAGGGTTGGGGCAAGAGACCCAGTACTTC,CASSFAGLGQETQYF
.,.,TRBJ2-3,TRBV12-3/TRBV12-4,TGTGCCAGCAGTCTGTACAGGGTAATGCAGTATTTT,CASSLYRVMQYF
TRBD2,many,TRBJ2-2,TRBV20-1,TGCAGTGCGCGGACTAGCGGTACCGGGGAGCTGTTTTTT,CSARTSGTGELFF
.,.,TRBJ2-7,TRBV19,TGTGCCAGTAGTACCTCCGGGACGGCTACCTACGAGCAGTACTTC,CASSTSGTATYEQYF
.,many,TRBJ2-1,TRBV4-3,TGCGCCAGCAGCCCTACGGTCTCGGGGCATGAGCAGTTCTTC,CASSPTVSGHEQFF
TRBD2,many,TRBJ2-1,TRBV5-1,TGCGCCAGCAGTCCGAAGACTAGCGGATACAATGAGCAGTTCTTC,CASSPKTSGYNEQFF
TRBD2,many,TRBJ2-2,TRBV12-3/TRBV12-4,TGTGCCAGCAGCCAAGCGGAAGCGGGGGGGGAGCTGTTTTTT,CASSQAEAGGELFF
.,.,TRBJ2-5,TRBV7-7,TGTGCTAGCAGCTCCGAGGGGGTTGGGACCCAGTACTTC,CASSSEGVGTQYF
TRBD1,few,TRBJ2-7,TRBV7-2,TGTGCCAGCAGCCAGGCCGGGACAGTCCAATACGAGCAGTACTTC,CASSQAGTVQYEQYF
TRBD2,many,TRBJ2-2,TRBV2,TGTGCCAGCAGTGCCGGGACTAGCTTTCTAACCGGGGAGCTGTTTTTT,CASSAGTSFLTGELFF
TRBD1,.,TRBJ1-5,TRBV20-1,TGCAGTGCTAGGGGACAGGGGGTTCCTCAGCCCCAGCATTTT,CSARGQGVPQPQHF
TRBD1,many,TRBJ1-1,TRBV7-2,TGTGCCAGCAGCTTAAATGTCGGGACAGGGAACACTGAAGCTTTCTTT,CASSLNVGTGNTEAFF
TRBD2,.,TRBJ2-1,TRBV20-1,TGCAGTGCTAGAGTTGTTCCCCCGCTAGCGGGAGGGCTCTACGATGAGCAGTTCTTC,CSARVVPPLAGGLYDEQFF
TRBD1,many,TRBJ2-5,TRBV20-1,TGCAGTGCACACAGGGGAGCGTTGGAAGAGACCCAGTACTTC,CSAHRGALEETQYF
TRBD1,few,TRBJ2-6,TRBV14,TGTGCCAGCAGCCAAGCCGGGACAGGGGATGGCTCTGGGGCCAACGTCCTGACTTTC,CASSQAGTGDGSGANVLTF
TRBD1,few,TRBJ2-1,TRBV7-9,TGTGCCAGCAGGGGACAGGGGAACAATGAGCAGTTCTTC,CASRGQGNNEQFF
.,.,TRBJ2-1,TRBV29-1,TGCAGCGTTGAAGGGCTAGTCCGAGGCAATGAGCAGTTCTTC,CSVEGLVRGNEQFF
TRBD1,.,TRBJ2-3,TRBV12-3/TRBV12-4,TGTGCCAGCAGCAGGGGACAGGGGAGGACCGGGGATACGCAGTATTTT,CASSRGQGRTGDTQYF
.,few,TRBJ2-7,TRBV5-1,TGCGCCAGCAGCCACCTCCAGGGGGGCATCTACGAGCAGTACTTC,CASSHLQGGIYEQYF
TRBD1,.,TRBJ1-1,TRBV20-1,TGCAGTGCTAGAGACCAGAACAGGGGCGTGAACACTGAAGCTTTCTTT,CSARDQNRGVNTEAFF
TRBD2,.,TRBJ2-3,TRBV7-3,TGTGCCAGTAAGCTAGCGGGACTGAGCACAGATACGCAGTATTTT,CASKLAGLSTDTQYF
.,many,TRBJ2-1,TRBV12-3/TRBV12-4,TGTGCGACCCAATTCGTCTACAATGAGCAGTTCTTC,CATQFVYNEQFF
TRBD1,many,TRBJ2-3,TRBV4-3,TGCGCCAGCAGCCTACAGACAGGGCTGGATACGCAGTATTTT,CASSLQTGLDTQYF
TRBD1,.,TRBJ1-2,TRBV5-1,TGCGCCAGCAGCGGCCGGGACAGGGGTCTAGATGGCTACACCTTC,CASSGRDRGLDGYTF
.,few,TRBJ2-1,TRBV7-2,TGTGCCAGCAGCCCCTGGGGGGCGGGAGCCTACAATGAGCAGTTCTTC,CASSPWGAGAYNEQFF
TRBD1,many,TRBJ2-7,TRBV7-2,TGTGCCAGCAGCTTGTCCGGACAGGGGGCTAACGAGCAGTACTTC,CASSLSGQGANEQYF
TRBD2,many,TRBJ2-3,TRBV27,TGTGCCAGCAGGGGGACTAGCGGGAGGGGCACAGATACGCAGTATTTT,CASRGTSGRGTDTQYF
.,few,TRBJ2-2,TRBV7-6,TGTGCCAGCAGCCCTCAGGCGACCAACGGGGAGCTGTTTTTT,CASSPQATNGELFF
TRBD1,few,TRBJ2-7,TRBV28,TGTGCCAGCAGTCCGCCTACAGGGGTTGGCTCCTACGAGCAGTACTTC,CASSPPTGVGSYEQYF
.,many,TRBJ2-3,TRBV7-2,TGTGCCAGCAGCTCATTCCGGGCGAGCACAGATACGCAGTATTTT,CASSSFRASTDTQYF